This TCR beta chain is from a study of blood T cell repertoires in COVID-19. Study overall: The United States, Italy and Spain were the sources of the acute and convalescent COVID-19 samples. The cDNA or gDNA used as material had been derived from T cells, B-cell-depleted T cells, or PBMCs.

This CDR3 is built from 13 residues. V dropped 2 bases and J dropped 3 bases, with 7 bases sitting between them. Germline CDR1 and CDR2: SEHNR and FQNEAQ (reference sequence). Data came from immunoSEQ multiplex PCR; TCRdb stores just in-frame clones and leaves some out. The sample records over 150,000 clones, more than 75% being singletons. This sequence joins TRBV7-9 and TRBJ1-1, with a tentative D call TRBD1 (5 bases). The receptor was isolated from a woman aged 50 to 65 who had recovered from COVID-19. The sequenced material came from PBMCs or T cells enriched from blood (not recorded which). The CDR3 nucleotides read TGTGCCAGCAGCTTATTACAGGACACTGAAGCTTTCTTT. It encodes CASSLLQDTEAFF.